The 14 T cell receptor beta chains in this list originate from one sample, sequenced in a study of shared clonotypes between healthy human individuals. Assay used: immunoSEQ multiplex PCR; TCRdb lists only in-frame clones, some missing. The repertoire has under 1,100,000 clones, around four fifths of them found once; the top ten carry 1.4%. Sequenced: memory CD4+ T cells sorted from blood. Subset: CD45RA-negative fraction. These receptors originate from a man aged 18 to 30 in good health.

The chain is built from TRBV19 and TRBJ1-1; D is unclear. From germline, CDR1 is LNHDA and CDR2 SQIVND (reference sequence). There are 16 residues in the CDR3. V lost 6 bases and J 0 bases, leaving 17 bases between the germline ends. The CDR3 loop is CASSEDRWALNTEAFF. The CDR3 nucleotides read TGTGCCAGTAGCGAAGATCGATGGGCGTTGAACACTGAAGCTTTCTTT.

The genes are TRBV2 and TRBJ2-7, with D possibly matching TRBD1 (6 bases). Between the trimmed V and J ends, which lost 7 bases and 3 bases, there was a span of 19 bases. This CDR3 has 15 amino acids. Per germline, CDR1 SNHLY and CDR2 FYNNEI. The CDR3 reads CASKYRDIGFYEQYF. CDR3 bases: TGTGCCAGCAAATATCGGGACATAGGTTTCTACGAGCAGTACTTC.

The J gene is TRBJ2-1, the V gene TRBV27; D unresolved. Germline values: CDR1 MNHEY, CDR2 SMNVEV (reference sequence). The ends were cut back, 3 bases at V and 11 bases at J, with 8 bases in the middle. The length of the CDR3 is 11 residues. CDR3 nucleotide sequence: TGTGCCAGCAGTTTCGGCATCAAGCAGTTCTTC. Translation gives CASSFGIKQFF.

This rearrangement joins TRBV2 to TRBJ2-5; maybe TRBD1 (5 bases). Trimming removed 3 bases from V and 0 bases from J, with 8 bases in between. This CDR3 has 14 amino acids. Germline loops: CDR1 SNHLY, CDR2 FYNNEI. The CDR3 region is CASSDRANQETQYF. DNA of the CDR3: TGTGCCAGCAGTGACAGGGCAAACCAAGAGACCCAGTACTTC.

This clone has a count of ten or more. The chain has TRBV16 and TRBJ2-7; the D gene is possibly TRBD1 (8 bases). V was pared by 0 bases and J by 2 bases, with 23 bases between. This CDR3 spans 19 amino acids. Germline V gives CDR1 KGHSY, CDR2 FQNENV. The CDR3 here is CASSQSRTGRGSGTYEQYF. In DNA form, the CDR3 reads TGTGCCAGCAGCCAATCGAGGACAGGGAGGGGTAGTGGGACCTACGAGCAGTACTTC.

The chain combines TRBV29-1 with TRBJ2-7, with 7 nucleotides matching TRBD1. CDR3 length: 16 residues. Germline V CDR1 and CDR2: SQVTM, ANQGSEA. Trimming cost V 1 base and J 2 bases; bases outside gene matches: 11. The CDR3 reads CSVEGGTGTVPYEQYF. CDR3 nucleotide sequence: TGCAGCGTTGAAGGCGGTACGGGGACAGTACCCTACGAGCAGTACTTC.

The V and J genes are TRBV30 and TRBJ2-5; TRBD2 is a possible D gene (6 bases). The germline gives CDR1 GTSNPN, CDR2 SVGIG (reference sequence). The CDR3 consists of 13 residues. V was shortened by 2 bases and J by 4 bases, with 11 bases between the two germline ends. CDR3: CAWSTGDGETQYF. The CDR3 bases are TGTGCCTGGAGTACGGGAGACGGAGAGACCCAGTACTTC.

The genes are TRBV19 and TRBJ2-6; D possibly uses TRBD1 or TRBD2 (6 bases each). The CDR3 totals 19 residues. Per germline, CDR1 LNHDA and CDR2 SQIVND (reference sequence). Trimming removed 9 bases from V and 0 bases from J, with 24 bases in between. CDR3 in amino acids: CASGEDSIPSLSGANVLTF. DNA of the CDR3: TGTGCCAGCGGGGAGGACAGTATACCTAGTCTCTCTGGGGCCAACGTCCTGACTTTC.

To note about this clone: Different DNA sequences within this sample yield the same CDR3. The V call is TRBV7-2, the J call TRBJ2-1; 8 bases agree with TRBD2. CDR3 length: 14 amino acids. Germline CDR1 and CDR2: SGHTA and FQGNSA. Unmatched junction bases numbered 0, after V lost 2 bases and J lost 3 bases. The CDR3 nucleotides are TGTGCCAGCAGCTTAACTAGCGGCTACAATGAGCAGTTCTTC. It specifies CASSLTSGYNEQFF.

The rearrangement joins TRBV5-6 to TRBJ1-2; no clear D. CDR1 and CDR2 from the germline V gene are SGHDT and YYEEEE. V was clipped by 1 base and J by 6 bases, with 10 bases between them. The CDR3 is 13 amino acids. The CDR3 sequence: CASSLRSFHGYTF. The CDR3 DNA sequence: TGTGCCAGCAGCTTGCGATCTTTCCATGGCTACACCTTC.

V and J are TRBV4-2 and TRBJ1-2; 11 bases match TRBD1. Trimming cost V 4 bases and J 8 bases; bases outside gene matches: 12. The length of the CDR3 is 16 residues. Looked up from germline, CDR1 is LGHNA and CDR2 is YNFKEQ. The CDR3 reads CASSPPGSGQGGGYTF. In DNA form, the CDR3 reads TGTGCCAGCAGCCCCCCGGGGTCGGGACAGGGGGGAGGCTACACCTTC.

The sample holds many counts of this clone. This chain links TRBV27 with TRBJ1-4; no definite D call. CDR3 size: 15 residues. V was clipped by 6 bases and J by 7 bases, with 18 bases between them. Germline CDR1 is MNHEY and CDR2 is SMNVEV (reference sequence). CDR3 nucleotide sequence: TGTGCCAGCAGAAAGACCCCTGGCTTGGTTGAAAAACTGTTTTTT. As protein: CASRKTPGLVEKLFF. Combining the CDR3 with reference TRBV27 and TRBJ1-4 gives the whole variable domain EAQVTQNPRYLITVTGKKLTVTCSQNMNHEYMSWYRQDPGLGLRQIYYSMNVEVTDKGDVPEGYKVSRKEKRNFPLILESPSPNQTSLYFCASRKTPGLVEKLFFGSGTQLSVL.

A single count supports this clone. CDR3 region: CASSVSGGDPGELFF. The CDR3 DNA is TGTGCCAGCAGTGTTAGCGGGGGGGACCCCGGGGAGCTGTTTTTT. V and J are TRBV2 and TRBJ2-2, with 11 positions matching TRBD2. Germline V gene lookup returns CDR1 SNHLY and CDR2 FYNNEI. V lost 4 bases to trimming and J lost 6 bases; unmatched junction nucleotides: 4. This CDR3 has 15 amino acids.

This chain joins TRBV29-1 and TRBJ2-3; possible D gene TRBD2, 7 bases. The CDR3 consists of 12 residues. V was shortened by 7 bases and J by 9 bases, with 17 bases between the two germline ends. Germline CDR1 and CDR2: SQVTM and ANQGSEA. The CDR3 sequence is CSARGGGDTQYF. The CDR3 DNA follows: TGCAGCGCAAGGGGGGGAGGGGACACGCAGTATTTT.